These 18 T cell receptor beta chains were all obtained from the same sample, sequenced in a study of T-cell memory formation after mild COVID-19. TCRdb passed the 5' RACE reads through MiXCR, listing each CDR3 protein once. In the table there are roughly 200,000 distinct CDR3 sequences, under 20% of which are singletons. The specimen was PBMCs or a T cell subset sorted from them (not recorded which). These TCRs come from an adult woman who had mild COVID-19 (a few samples of this study predate the infection). Cell type and time point are not known.

This clonotype has only a few counts. The chain links TRBV7-2 to TRBJ2-1; D ambiguous. The V gene's germline CDR1 is SGHTA and CDR2 FQGNSA. V dropped 1 base and J dropped 6 bases, with 7 bases sitting between them. The CDR3 runs to 13 residues. The DNA of the CDR3 is TGTGCCAGCAGCTTAGTTATGAGCAATGAGCAGTTCTTC. It translates to CASSLVMSNEQFF.

J is TRBJ2-7 and V is TRBV19; D gene uncertain. Deletions cut 3 bases from V and 5 bases from J, with 5 bases between. The germline V gene has CDR1 LNHDA and CDR2 SQIVND (reference sequence). The CDR3 sequence is 11 residues long. CDR3 amino acids: CASSIGHEQYF. For the CDR3, the DNA is TGTGCCAGTAGTATCGGTCACGAGCAGTACTTC.

The chain joins TRBV13 to TRBJ2-3, with D tentatively TRBD2 (5 bases). Germline lookup yields CDR1 PRHDT and CDR2 FYEKMQ (reference sequence). V shed 5 bases and J shed 3 bases, with 15 bases lying between them. This CDR3 comprises 15 residues. The CDR3 spells CASSPDLTGTDTQYF. CDR3 DNA sequence: TGTGCCAGCAGCCCGGACTTAACGGGGACAGATACGCAGTATTTT.

The sample holds a few counts of this clonotype. The chain uses TRBV4-1 and TRBJ2-3; 9 bases match TRBD1. Looked up from germline, CDR1 is MGHRA and CDR2 is YSYEKL. The CDR3 runs to 17 residues. V shed 0 bases and J 2 bases; nucleotides not matched to a gene: 6. CDR3 protein: CASSQDPDRGVTDTQYF. DNA for the CDR3: TGCGCCAGCAGCCAAGATCCGGACAGGGGAGTCACAGATACGCAGTATTTT.

This clonotype has a handful of counts. The J gene is TRBJ1-5, the V gene TRBV27; D uncertain. The germline CDR1 and CDR2 sequences are MNHEY and SMNVEV (reference sequence). This CDR3 is 15 amino acids long. V was shortened by 5 bases and J by 0 bases, with 11 bases between the two germline ends. CDR3 residues: CASSPDRSSNQPQHF. CDR3 coding DNA: TGTGCCAGCAGTCCGGACCGTTCTAGCAATCAGCCCCAGCATTTT.

This clonotype was seen ten or more times. J is TRBJ2-3 and V is TRBV20-1, with D unresolved. Germline CDR1 and CDR2: DFQATT and SNEGSKA (reference sequence). Trimming left V 7 bases short and J 2 bases short, with 13 bases between. CDR3 length: 13 amino acids. CDR3 amino acids: CSGRVTNTDTQYF. The CDR3 coding sequence is TGCAGTGGAAGGGTCACGAACACAGATACGCAGTATTTT.

This clonotype was seen a few times. J is TRBJ2-7 and V is TRBV4-1, with D unresolved. Germline V gene sequence: CDR1 MGHRA, CDR2 YSYEKL. The CDR3 totals 14 residues. V lost 0 bases, J lost 2 bases, and 8 bases lay in between. The CDR3 here is CASSQDRLAYEQYF. The CDR3 nucleotides are TGCGCCAGCAGCCAAGATCGGCTAGCCTACGAGCAGTACTTC.

The rearrangement uses TRBV12-3 or TRBV12-4 and TRBJ2-7, with 7 bases lining up with TRBD2. The CDR3 sequence is 18 residues long. V lost 1 base, J lost 0 bases, and 12 bases stayed unmatched. The CDR3 DNA reads as TGTGCCAGCAGTTTAGGCCTGATAGGGCGGGAGTTCTCCTACGAGCAGTACTTC. Its protein product is CASSLGLIGREFSYEQYF.

The chain uses TRBV24-1 and TRBJ2-1, with no clear D. Trimming removed 6 bases at V and 7 bases at J, with 18 bases between. Germline assignment: CDR1 KGHDR and CDR2 SFDVKD. There are 15 residues in the CDR3. The CDR3 loop reads CATSTQRGYRNEQFF. The CDR3 region has the DNA TGTGCCACCAGTACGCAACGTGGGTATCGGAATGAGCAGTTCTTC.

The V call is TRBV10-2, the J call TRBJ2-7; D possibly corresponds to TRBD2 (6 bases). V lost 2 bases and J 7 bases, leaving 12 bases between the germline ends. Germline V CDR1 and CDR2: WSHSY, SAAADI. This CDR3 spans 13 amino acids. CDR3 sequence: CASSESLAQEQYF. As DNA, the CDR3 is TGCGCCAGCAGTGAGAGCCTAGCGCAAGAGCAGTACTTC.

The gene calls are TRBV7-7 and TRBJ2-5, with 7 bases lining up with TRBD2. Germline-derived CDR1 and CDR2 are SSHAT and FNYEAQ (reference sequence). This CDR3 is built from 13 residues. J lost 5 bases, V lost 6 bases, and 6 bases had no gene match. DNA for the CDR3: TGTGCCAGCAGGAAGCGGGGTAGTGAGACCCAGTACTTC. Amino acid sequence: CASRKRGSETQYF.

The sample holds a few counts of this clonotype. The gene calls are TRBV18 and TRBJ2-5; the D gene is possibly TRBD2 (6 bases). The CDR3 is 15 amino acids. Germline CDR1 and CDR2: KGHSH and LQKENI. Trimming took 2 bases from V and 4 from J, leaving 14 bases between them. In DNA, the CDR3 is TGTGCCAGCTCACCATACGGGGGATTAGGAGAGACCCAGTACTTC. As protein: CASSPYGGLGETQYF.

This chain connects TRBV4-3 to TRBJ2-1, with D perhaps TRBD1 (5 bases). The V end was cut by 4 bases, the J end by 6 bases, with 13 bases between. Germline CDR1 reads LGHNA; CDR2 reads YSLEER. The CDR3 has 14 residues. The CDR3 loop is CASSLRVQGNEQFF. The CDR3 DNA reads as TGCGCCAGCAGCCTCCGGGTCCAGGGCAATGAGCAGTTCTTC.

The chain has TRBV5-1 and TRBJ2-7, with D tentatively TRBD2 (6 bases). The CDR3 contains 14 residues. The ends were cut back, 5 bases at V and 7 bases at J, with 19 bases in the middle. Germline lookup yields CDR1 SGHRS and CDR2 YFSETQ. For the CDR3, the DNA is TGCGCCAGCAGAAGAGGAGGGGTTGAGGAAGAGCAGTACTTC. This encodes CASRRGGVEEEQYF.

The rearrangement links TRBV2 to TRBJ2-1; D may be TRBD2 (6 bases). CDR1 is SNHLY and CDR2 is FYNNEI in the germline V gene. Trimming cost V 9 bases and J 10 bases, with 13 bases left between them. The CDR3 has 11 amino acids. CDR3 nucleotide sequence: TGTGCCAGTATCCCGGAGGGGGAGCAGTTCTTC. It translates to CASIPEGEQFF.

Only a few counts were recorded for this clonotype. The genes are TRBV15 and TRBJ1-3; tentative D call: TRBD1 (6 bases). The CDR3 has 15 residues. With 5 bases removed from V and 6 bases from J, the gap between germline ends came to 17 bases. Germline CDR1 reads LNHNV; CDR2 reads YYDKDF (reference sequence). The CDR3 sequence: CATSVAGAAENTIYF. CDR3 coding DNA: TGTGCCACCAGCGTCGCGGGGGCAGCCGAAAACACCATATATTTT.

In this sample, this clonotype turned up a few times. Here the CDR3 reads CASSSDRAGKTQYF. The DNA of the CDR3 is TGTGCCAGCAGCTCGGACAGGGCGGGGAAGACCCAGTACTTC. The chain is built from TRBV27 and TRBJ2-5; 8 nucleotides align to TRBD1. The V gene end was trimmed by 6 bases and the J gene end by 6 bases; junction bases not matched to a gene: 9. The CDR3 runs 14 residues. Per germline, CDR1 MNHEY and CDR2 SMNVEV (reference sequence).

The chain links TRBV7-9 to TRBJ1-1; D is undetermined. V gave up 2 bases and J gave up 0 bases, with 10 bases separating them. Germline-derived CDR1 and CDR2 are SEHNR and FQNEAQ (reference sequence). The length of the CDR3 is 15 residues. CDR3 nucleotide sequence: TGTGCCAGCAGCTTATCGGGTGGCATGAACACTGAAGCTTTCTTT. Its translation is CASSLSGGMNTEAFF.